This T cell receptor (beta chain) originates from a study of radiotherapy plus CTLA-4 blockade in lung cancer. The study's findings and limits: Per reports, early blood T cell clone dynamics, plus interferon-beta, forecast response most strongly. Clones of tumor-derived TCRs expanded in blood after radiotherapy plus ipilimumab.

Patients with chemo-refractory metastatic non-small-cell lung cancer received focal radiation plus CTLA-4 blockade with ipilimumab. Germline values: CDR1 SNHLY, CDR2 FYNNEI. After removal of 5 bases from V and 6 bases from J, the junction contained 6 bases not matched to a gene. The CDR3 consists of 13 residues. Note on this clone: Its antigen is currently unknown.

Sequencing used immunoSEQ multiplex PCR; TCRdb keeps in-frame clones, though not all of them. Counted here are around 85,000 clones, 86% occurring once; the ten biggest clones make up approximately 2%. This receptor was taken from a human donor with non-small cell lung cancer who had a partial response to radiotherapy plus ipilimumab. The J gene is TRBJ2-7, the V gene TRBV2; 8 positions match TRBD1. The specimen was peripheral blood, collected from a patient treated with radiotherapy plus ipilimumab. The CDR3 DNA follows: TGTGCCAGCAGTAAGACAGGGGACGGCGAGCAGTACTTC. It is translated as CASSKTGDGEQYF.